The source of this T cell receptor beta chain is a study of cytomegalovirus exposure and HLA in healthy donors. General observations from the study: Three of the chains that were CMV-associated were confirmed in vitro to be specific for CMV antigens.

Healthy people donating bone marrow made up the donors. A note on this clone: Antigen: not known.

The V end was cut by 3 bases, the J end by 0 bases, with 15 bases between. The CDR3 runs 16 residues. The germline V gene encodes CDR1 LNHNV and CDR2 YYDKDF (reference sequence). The PCR made use of 60 Vbeta and 13 Jbeta primers. Sequencing was performed with immunoSEQ multiplex PCR; in TCRdb, only in-frame clones are kept and a portion is missing. The sample yields 150,000 or so clones, roughly 73% seen once. This clonotype was obtained from a woman under 30 in good health and CMV-seronegative. The V call is TRBV15, the J call TRBJ2-7, with a weak D call TRBD2 (6 bases). The material sequenced was PBMCs. The CDR3 DNA reads TGTGCCACCAGCAGGAGTGGAGGGACCCTCTCCTACGAGCAGTACTTC. Residues: CATSRSGGTLSYEQYF.